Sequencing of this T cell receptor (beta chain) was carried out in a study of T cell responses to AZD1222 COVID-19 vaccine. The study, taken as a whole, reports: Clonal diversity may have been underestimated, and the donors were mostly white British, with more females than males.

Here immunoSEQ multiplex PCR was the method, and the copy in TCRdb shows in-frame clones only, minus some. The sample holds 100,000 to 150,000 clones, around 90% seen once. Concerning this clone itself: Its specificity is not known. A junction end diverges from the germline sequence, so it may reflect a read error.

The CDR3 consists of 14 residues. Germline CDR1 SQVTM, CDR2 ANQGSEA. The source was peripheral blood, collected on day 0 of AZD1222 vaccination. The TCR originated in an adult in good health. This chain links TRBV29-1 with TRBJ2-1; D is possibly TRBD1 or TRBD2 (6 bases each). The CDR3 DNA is TGCAGCGTGGAAGCTCGTGGGGGGCTCTATGAGCAGTTCTTC. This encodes CSVEARGGLYEQFF.